This entry lists 16 T cell receptor beta chains sequenced from one sample in a study of metastatic and nonmetastatic thyroid tumors. TCRdb re-clonotyped the PCR reads through MiXCR. The sample lists about 4,100 clones; about a third were seen once. Each patient came to thyroid surgery without any prior treatment (of any kind). The specimen sequenced was adjacent normal tissue. The receptors come from a female donor with papillary thyroid cancer or a benign thyroid nodule (not recorded which). Some clones in this sample may be carry-over from other donors' samples.

The rearrangement links TRBV28 to TRBJ1-1, with unresolved D. CDR3 length: 17 residues. V gave up 6 bases and J gave up 2 bases, with 22 bases separating them. Germline V lookup: CDR1 MDHEN, CDR2 SYDVKM. The CDR3 here is CASSPKWYPTYNTEAFF. The CDR3 region has the DNA TGTGCCAGCAGCCCTAAATGGTACCCAACATATAACACTGAAGCTTTCTTT.

The chain recombines TRBV27 with TRBJ1-5; tentative D call: TRBD1 (5 bases). V dropped 6 bases and J dropped 2 bases, with 17 bases sitting between them. This CDR3 has 16 amino acids. The germline V gene encodes CDR1 MNHEY and CDR2 SMNVEV (reference sequence). The CDR3: CASRAGLIGGNQPQHF. The CDR3 DNA reads TGTGCCAGCAGGGCAGGGCTCATTGGTGGCAATCAGCCCCAGCATTTT.

This clone has just a few counts. The chain has TRBV19 and TRBJ1-1, with D perhaps TRBD1 (6 bases). The CDR3 has 14 residues. Germline V gene lookup returns CDR1 LNHDA and CDR2 SQIVND (reference sequence). V lost 1 base and J lost 1, with 7 bases in between. CDR3 in amino acids: CASSIGTANTEAFF. CDR3 bases: TGTGCCAGTAGTATAGGGACAGCGAACACTGAAGCTTTCTTT.

The chain joins TRBV20-1 to TRBJ1-1; D ambiguous. The V end was cut by 0 bases, the J end by 0 bases, with 8 bases between. The germline V gene has CDR1 DFQATT and CDR2 SNEGSKA (reference sequence). The CDR3 runs 14 residues. The CDR3 bases are TGCAGTGCTAGAGAGGGTAATTTGAACACTGAAGCTTTCTTT. Protein: CSAREGNLNTEAFF.

This clone is large. This chain uses TRBV6-1 with TRBJ2-2, with 9 bases lining up with TRBD2. The V and J ends lost 5 bases and 2 bases, in that order; junction bases with no gene match: 3. CDR3 length equals 15 residues. The germline CDR1 and CDR2 sequences are MNHNS and SASEGT. The CDR3, as DNA: TGTGCCAGCAGTCGACTAGCGGATAACACCGGGGAGCTGTTTTTT. This codes for CASSRLADNTGELFF.

With respect to this clone: One end of the junction is discordant with germline, which a read error may explain. The V call is TRBV27, the J call TRBJ2-2, with D maybe TRBD1 (6 bases). Per the germline V gene, CDR1 is MNHEY and CDR2 is SMNVEV (reference sequence). This CDR3 is built from 14 residues. Written as DNA, the CDR3 is TGTGTCAGCAGTTTTGGGACACTTACCGAGGAGCTGTTTTTT. Protein product: CVSSFGTLTEELFF.

As for this clone: A junction boundary mismatches the germline segment, possibly from a read error. The V call is TRBV12-3 or TRBV12-4, the J call TRBJ2-7, with TRBD1 identical over 7 bases. The CDR3 has 16 residues. CDR3 nucleotides: TGTGACAGCAGCCACCTAATGTGGGGGACAGCCTACGAGCAGTACTTC. This encodes CDSSHLMWGTAYEQYF.

By share of the sample, this clone is large. The gene calls are TRBV15 and TRBJ1-2; 8 positions match TRBD1. The germline gives CDR1 LNHNV, CDR2 YYDKDF (reference sequence). There are 16 residues in the CDR3. After removal of 3 bases from V and 2 bases from J, the junction contained 8 bases not matched to a gene. The CDR3 sequence: CATSRGEAGGNYGYTF. The DNA for the CDR3 is TGTGCCACCAGCAGGGGGGAGGCAGGGGGCAACTATGGCTACACCTTC.

By share, this clone ranks as medium-sized. Since a much larger clone is just one base distant, this may be a read error. The identical CDR3 is also encoded by other nucleotide sequences in the sample. The chain uses TRBV20-1 and TRBJ2-2, with 8 bases fitting TRBD2. With 6 bases clipped from V and 5 bases from J, the junction kept 8 bases outside the gene matches. The CDR3 runs 14 residues. Germline CDR1 is DFQATT and CDR2 is SNEGSKA (reference sequence). The CDR3 reads CSAQTSGRTGELFF. CDR3 bases: TGCAGTGCCCAGACCAGCGGGAGAACCGGGGAGCTGTTTTTT.

The J gene is TRBJ1-1, the V gene TRBV5-1; D not resolved. CDR1 is SGHRS and CDR2 is YFSETQ in the germline V gene. Trimming stripped 1 base from V and 1 base from J, with 5 bases between. The CDR3 has 13 amino acids. Here the CDR3 reads CASSLRANTEAFF. The CDR3 bases are TGCGCCAGCAGCTTGCGAGCGAACACTGAAGCTTTCTTT.

In regard to this clone: This sample includes further DNA sequences coding for the same CDR3. The V gene is TRBV20-1, the J gene TRBJ2-3; TRBD1 or TRBD2 may be the D gene (5 bases each). There are 14 residues in the CDR3. With 5 bases removed from V and 6 bases from J, the gap between germline ends came to 18 bases. Per germline, CDR1 DFQATT and CDR2 SNEGSKA (reference sequence). As DNA, the CDR3 is TGCAGTGCTTCTAGTGGGGGTAGTGGGGATACGCAGTATTTT. Amino acids: CSASSGGSGDTQYF.

This clone is categorized as large. The chain employs TRBV19 and TRBJ1-2, with 10 nucleotides matching TRBD1. Germline CDR1 reads LNHDA; CDR2 reads SQIVND (reference sequence). CDR3 length equals 14 residues. After removal of 9 bases from V and 6 bases from J, the junction contained 10 bases not matched to a gene. CDR3 amino acids: CASGLDRGIDGYTF. CDR3 DNA sequence: TGTGCCAGCGGATTGGACAGGGGGATCGATGGCTACACCTTC.

This clone is judged medium-sized (0.01 to 0.1%). The chain joins TRBV7-9 to TRBJ2-2; TRBD1 aligns across 8 bases. V shed 5 bases and J 4 bases; nucleotides not matched to a gene: 3. Germline assignment: CDR1 SEHNR and CDR2 FQNEAQ (reference sequence). The CDR3 extends over 14 amino acids. CDR3 DNA sequence: TGTGCCAGCAGCCAGGGGGCTACCACCGGGGAGCTGTTTTTT. Its protein product is CASSQGATTGELFF.

This clone was seen more than once but under ten times. This chain links TRBV6-2 or TRBV6-3 with TRBJ2-3; maybe TRBD1 (5 bases). V lost 0 bases to trimming and J lost 1 base, with 11 bases between them. This CDR3 has 16 amino acids. Looked up from germline, CDR1 is MNHEY and CDR2 is SVGEGT. This CDR3 reads CASSYSPSTGTDTQYF. The CDR3 nucleotides are TGTGCCAGCAGTTACTCACCATCGACAGGCACAGATACGCAGTATTTT.

The V gene is TRBV7-3, the J gene TRBJ1-2; the match to TRBD1 covers 8 bases. CDR3 length: 15 residues. J gave up 0 bases and V 6 bases, and 6 bases lay outside the gene matches. Germline V gives CDR1 SGHTA, CDR2 FQGTGA. CDR3 in amino acids: CASSSDRAPNYGYTF. The CDR3 region has the DNA TGTGCCAGCAGTTCGGACAGGGCCCCTAACTATGGCTACACCTTC.

This clone was seen just once. J is TRBJ1-6 and V is TRBV7-2; TRBD1 is a possible D gene (5 bases). V was shortened by 4 bases and J by 3 bases, with 7 bases between the two germline ends. Germline V gene lookup returns CDR1 SGHTA and CDR2 FQGNSA. CDR3 length equals 14 residues. CDR3: CASSSTVYNSPLHF. As DNA, the CDR3 is TGTGCCAGCAGCTCGACAGTCTATAATTCACCCCTCCACTTT.